A few counts support the clone carrying this T cell receptor (beta chain). Sequenced by immunoSEQ multiplex PCR; TCRdb stores in-frame clones only, minus some. The sample records about 16,000 clones, about 70% being singletons. This specimen comes from a study of neoadjuvant anti-PD-1 for oral cavity cancer. Study-wide context: Around day 43, patients without progression received a fourth nivolumab dose before surgery.

Patients had newly diagnosed, untreated stage II-IVA oral cavity squamous cell carcinoma. Per germline, CDR1 LNHDA and CDR2 SQIVND (reference sequence). J lost 4 bases, V lost 4 bases, and 12 bases had no gene match. The CDR3 has 17 residues. This sequence joins TRBV19 and TRBJ2-1, with 8 bases aligning to TRBD2. The sample consisted of PBMCs, taken before nivolumab (anti-PD-1) treatment. This receptor was taken from a person aged 35-80 years with oral cavity squamous cell carcinoma. The CDR3 bases are TGTGCCAGTAGTACCCACCCGAGCGGGAGTTCTTACAATGAGCAGTTCTTC. Translated, it gives CASSTHPSGSSYNEQFF.